This T cell receptor (beta chain) comes out of a study of shared clonotypes between healthy human individuals. When replicate PCRs were run on sorted subsets, they used around 200 ng DNA, around 33,000 T cell genomes. TCRdb's copy holds only in-frame clones and misses some; the assay was immunoSEQ multiplex PCR. The sample carries roughly 2.4 million clones, 95% recorded once. With respect to this clone: Its specificity is not known.

Study results and caveats: What limited the represented genetic and exposure-history diversity was the small number of donors.

The sequenced sample was naive CD4+ T cells sorted from blood. Sample subset: CD45RA+ positively selected. The origin of this receptor is a man younger than 35 in good health.

The CDR3 DNA reads TGTGCCAGCAGCGGTGCACTGGGGGCCCTCCACTTT. Protein product: CASSGALGALHF. The rearrangement links TRBV5-4 to TRBJ1-6, with a tentative D call TRBD1 (5 bases). CDR1 SGHNT and CDR2 YYREEE come from the germline V gene (reference sequence). The CDR3 is 12 amino acids. V dropped 4 bases and J dropped 14 bases, with 13 bases sitting between them.